The present T cell receptor beta chain was sequenced within a study of identical twins' blood T cells. A previously described protocol, modified, built RNA-based TCR cDNA libraries. As handled by the study authors: Each library had 2.2 to 3.6 million CDR3 reads and about 95,000 to nearly 550,000 clonotypes. MiXCR was run by TCRdb on the 5' RACE reads, yielding one entry per CDR3 protein. These V and J calls derive from TCRdb rather than the authors' analysis. This table holds hundreds of thousands of distinct CDR3 sequences, about 28% found once. The germline V gene encodes CDR1 SGDLS and CDR2 YYNGEE. V lost 0 bases to trimming and J lost 5 bases, with 14 bases between them. The CDR3 spans 15 residues. The donors were healthy female monozygous twins, three pairs in total.

Sequenced material: PBMCs. The chain recombines TRBV9 with TRBJ1-1; D is undetermined. This receptor was identified in a woman aged 18-55 years in good health. The CDR3 loop reads CASSVVPIPTTEAFF. CDR3 in DNA: TGTGCCAGCAGCGTAGTACCCATACCGACGACTGAAGCTTTCTTT.